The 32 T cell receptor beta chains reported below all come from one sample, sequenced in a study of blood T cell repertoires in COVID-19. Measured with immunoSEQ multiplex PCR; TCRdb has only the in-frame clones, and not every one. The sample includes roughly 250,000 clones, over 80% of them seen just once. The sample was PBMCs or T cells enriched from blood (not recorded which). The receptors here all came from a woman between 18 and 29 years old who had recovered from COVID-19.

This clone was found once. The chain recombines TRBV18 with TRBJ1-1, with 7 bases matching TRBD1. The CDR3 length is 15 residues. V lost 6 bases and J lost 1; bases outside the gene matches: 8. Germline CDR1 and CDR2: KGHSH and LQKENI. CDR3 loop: CASSPEGGTNTEAFF. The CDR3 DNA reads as TGTGCCAGCTCCCCGGAAGGGGGCACGAACACTGAAGCTTTCTTT.

CDR3: CASSSGPLTGGNIQYF. The CDR3, as DNA: TGTGCCAGCAGCTCCGGTCCCCTGACAGGGGGAAACATTCAGTACTTC. This chain connects TRBV7-2 to TRBJ2-4; 9 nucleotides line up with TRBD1. V trimming: 4 bases; J trimming: 6 bases; junction bases outside the gene matches: 10. The CDR3 is 16 amino acids. Germline assignment: CDR1 SGHTA and CDR2 FQGNSA.

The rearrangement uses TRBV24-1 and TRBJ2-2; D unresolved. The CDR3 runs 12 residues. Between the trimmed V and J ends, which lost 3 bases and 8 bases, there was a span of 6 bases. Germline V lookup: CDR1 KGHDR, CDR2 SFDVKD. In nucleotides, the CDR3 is TGTGCCACCAGTGATCCTCCGGGGGAGCTGTTTTTT. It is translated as CATSDPPGELFF.

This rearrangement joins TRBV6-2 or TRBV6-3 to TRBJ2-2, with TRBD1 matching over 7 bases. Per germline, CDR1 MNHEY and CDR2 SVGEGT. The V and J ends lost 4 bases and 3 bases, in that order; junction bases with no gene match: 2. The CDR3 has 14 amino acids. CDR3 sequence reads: CASSWQGDTGELFF. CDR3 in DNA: TGTGCCAGCAGTTGGCAGGGGGACACCGGGGAGCTGTTTTTT.

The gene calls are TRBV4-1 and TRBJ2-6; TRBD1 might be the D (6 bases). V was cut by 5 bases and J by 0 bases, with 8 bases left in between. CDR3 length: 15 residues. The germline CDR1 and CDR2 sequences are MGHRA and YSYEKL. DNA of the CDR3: TGCGCCAGCAGCTTACAGGGCTCTGGGGCCAACGTCCTGACTTTC. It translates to CASSLQGSGANVLTF.

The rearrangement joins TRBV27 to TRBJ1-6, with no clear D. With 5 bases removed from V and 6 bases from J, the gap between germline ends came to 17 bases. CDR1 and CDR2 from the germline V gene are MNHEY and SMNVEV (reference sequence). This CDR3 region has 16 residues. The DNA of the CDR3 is TGTGCCAGCAGTACCCTAGGAGGGTTAGGTAATTCACCCCTCCACTTT. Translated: CASSTLGGLGNSPLHF.

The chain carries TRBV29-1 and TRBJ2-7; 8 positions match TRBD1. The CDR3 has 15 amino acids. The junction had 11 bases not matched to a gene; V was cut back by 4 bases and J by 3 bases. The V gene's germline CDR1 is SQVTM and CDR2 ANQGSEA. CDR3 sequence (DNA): TGCAGCGTTGGCCGTCCGGACAGGGTTAACTACGAGCAGTACTTC. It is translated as CSVGRPDRVNYEQYF.

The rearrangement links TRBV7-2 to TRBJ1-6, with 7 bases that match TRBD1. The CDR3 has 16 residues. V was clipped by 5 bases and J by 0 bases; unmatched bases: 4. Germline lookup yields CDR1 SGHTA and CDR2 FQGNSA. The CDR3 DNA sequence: TGTGCCAGCAGCGCACACAGGGGCTCCTATAATTCACCCCTCCACTTT. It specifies CASSAHRGSYNSPLHF.

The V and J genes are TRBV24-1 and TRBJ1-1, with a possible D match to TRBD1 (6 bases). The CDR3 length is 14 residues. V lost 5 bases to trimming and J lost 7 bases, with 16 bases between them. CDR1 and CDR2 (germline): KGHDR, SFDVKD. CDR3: CATSAGGLADEAFF. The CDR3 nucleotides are TGTGCCACCAGTGCTGGGGGGCTAGCGGATGAAGCTTTCTTT.

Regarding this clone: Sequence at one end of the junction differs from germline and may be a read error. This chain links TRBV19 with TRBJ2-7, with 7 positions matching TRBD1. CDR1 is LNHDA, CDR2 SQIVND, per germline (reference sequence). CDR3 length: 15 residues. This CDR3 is CASSSTRTGSHEQYF. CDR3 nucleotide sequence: TGTGCCAGTAGTTCGACCCGGACAGGCTCCCACGAGCAGTACTTC.

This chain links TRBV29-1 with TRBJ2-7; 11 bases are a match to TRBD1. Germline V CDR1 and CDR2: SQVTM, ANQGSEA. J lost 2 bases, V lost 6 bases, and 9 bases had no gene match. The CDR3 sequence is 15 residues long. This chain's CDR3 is CSVDSGTGGPYEQYF. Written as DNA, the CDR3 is TGCAGCGTAGATTCCGGGACAGGGGGTCCCTACGAGCAGTACTTC.

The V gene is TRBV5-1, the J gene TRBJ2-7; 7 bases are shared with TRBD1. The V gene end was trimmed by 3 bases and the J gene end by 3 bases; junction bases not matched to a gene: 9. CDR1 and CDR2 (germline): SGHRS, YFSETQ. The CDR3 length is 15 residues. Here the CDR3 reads CASSYQGGEYYEQYF. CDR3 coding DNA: TGCGCCAGCAGCTACCAAGGGGGCGAGTACTACGAGCAGTACTTC.

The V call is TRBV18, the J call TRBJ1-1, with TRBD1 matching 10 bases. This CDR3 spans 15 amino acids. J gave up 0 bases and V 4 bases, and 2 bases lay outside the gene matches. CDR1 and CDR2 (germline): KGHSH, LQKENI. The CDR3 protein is CASSQGQGLNTEAFF. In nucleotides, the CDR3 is TGTGCCAGCTCACAGGGACAGGGGTTGAACACTGAAGCTTTCTTT. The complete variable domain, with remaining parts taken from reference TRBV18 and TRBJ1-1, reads NAGVMQNPRHLVRRRGQEARLRCSPMKGHSHVYWYRQLPEEGLKFMVYLQKENIIDESGMPKERFSAEFPKEGPSILRIQQVVRGDSAAYFCASSQGQGLNTEAFFGQGTRLTVV.

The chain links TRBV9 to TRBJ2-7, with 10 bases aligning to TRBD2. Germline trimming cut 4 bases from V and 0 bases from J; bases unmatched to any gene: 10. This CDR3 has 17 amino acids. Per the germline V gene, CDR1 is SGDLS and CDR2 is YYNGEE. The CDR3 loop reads CASSPKRASGGSYEQYF. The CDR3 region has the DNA TGTGCCAGCAGCCCAAAGAGGGCTAGCGGGGGCTCCTACGAGCAGTACTTC.

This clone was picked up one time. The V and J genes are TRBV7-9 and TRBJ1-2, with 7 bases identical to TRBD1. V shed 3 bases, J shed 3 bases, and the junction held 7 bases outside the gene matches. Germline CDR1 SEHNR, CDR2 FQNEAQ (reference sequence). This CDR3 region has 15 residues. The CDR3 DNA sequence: TGTGCCAGCAGCTTCGAGGGGGCTTCTTACTATGGCTACACCTTC. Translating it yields CASSFEGASYYGYTF. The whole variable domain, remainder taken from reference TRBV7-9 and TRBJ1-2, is DTGVSQNPRHKITKRGQNVTFRCDPISEHNRLYWYRQTLGQGPEFLTYFQNEAQLEKSRLLSDRFSAERPKGSFSTLEIQRTEQGDSAMYLCASSFEGASYYGYTFGSGTRLTVV.

The CDR3 here is CASSFRDRGPAEAFF. CDR3 DNA sequence: TGTGCCAGCAGTTTCCGGGACAGGGGGCCGGCTGAAGCTTTCTTT. This sequence joins TRBV6-5 and TRBJ1-1, with 12 bases aligning to TRBD1. The CDR3 loop spans 15 amino acids. CDR1 MNHEY and CDR2 SVGAGI come from the germline V gene. Trimming cost V 4 bases and J 6 bases; bases outside gene matches: 6.

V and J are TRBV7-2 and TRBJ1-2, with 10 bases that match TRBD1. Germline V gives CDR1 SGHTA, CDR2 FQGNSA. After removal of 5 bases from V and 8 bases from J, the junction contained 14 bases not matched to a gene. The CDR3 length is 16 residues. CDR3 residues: CASSRQPYGTGVGYTF. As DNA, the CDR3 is TGTGCCAGCAGCCGCCAGCCCTACGGGACAGGGGTAGGCTACACCTTC.

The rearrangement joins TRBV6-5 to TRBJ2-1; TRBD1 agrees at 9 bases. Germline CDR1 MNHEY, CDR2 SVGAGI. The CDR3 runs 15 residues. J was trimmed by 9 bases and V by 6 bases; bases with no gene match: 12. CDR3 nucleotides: TGTGCCAGCAGCCCGAGGGACAGGGCCAATTGTGAGCAGTTCTTC. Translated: CASSPRDRANCEQFF.

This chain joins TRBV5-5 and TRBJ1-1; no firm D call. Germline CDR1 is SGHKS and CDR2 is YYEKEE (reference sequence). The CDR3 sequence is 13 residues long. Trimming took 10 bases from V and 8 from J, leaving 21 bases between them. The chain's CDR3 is CACSRPGGREAFF. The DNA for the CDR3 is TGTGCCTGTTCAAGGCCAGGAGGTAGAGAAGCTTTCTTT.

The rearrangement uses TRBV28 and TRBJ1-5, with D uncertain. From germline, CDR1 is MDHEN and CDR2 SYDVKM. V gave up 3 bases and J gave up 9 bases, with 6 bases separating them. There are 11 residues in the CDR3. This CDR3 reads CASSFPSPQHF. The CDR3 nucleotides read TGTGCCAGCAGTTTTCCCTCGCCCCAGCATTTT.

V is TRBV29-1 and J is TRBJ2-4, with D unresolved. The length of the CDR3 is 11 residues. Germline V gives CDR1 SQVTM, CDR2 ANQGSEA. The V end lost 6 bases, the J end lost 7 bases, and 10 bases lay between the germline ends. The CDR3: CSVLLMNIQYF. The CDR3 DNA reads TGCAGCGTCCTCCTAATGAACATTCAGTACTTC.

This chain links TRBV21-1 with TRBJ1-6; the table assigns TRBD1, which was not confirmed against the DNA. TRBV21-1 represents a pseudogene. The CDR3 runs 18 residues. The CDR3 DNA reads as TGTGCCAGCAGCAAAGCGCCTGGGACACAGTGTTGGAATTCACCCCTCCACTTT. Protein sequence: CASSKAPGTQCWNSPLHF.

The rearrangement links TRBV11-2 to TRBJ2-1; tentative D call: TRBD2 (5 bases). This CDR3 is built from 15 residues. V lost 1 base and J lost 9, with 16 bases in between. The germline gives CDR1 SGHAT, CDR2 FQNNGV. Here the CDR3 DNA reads TGTGCCAGCAGCTTAGGATCTCTAGCCTCGACTGAGCAGTTCTTC. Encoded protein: CASSLGSLASTEQFF.

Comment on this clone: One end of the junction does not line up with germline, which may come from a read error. CDR3 amino acids: CAAGGNYGYTF. As DNA, the CDR3 is TGCGCGGCGGGGGGGAACTATGGCTACACCTTC. The rearrangement links TRBV7-8 to TRBJ1-2; perhaps TRBD1 as D (5 bases). CDR1 SGHVS and CDR2 FQNEAQ come from the germline V gene. The CDR3 contains 11 residues.

CDR3 in DNA: TGTGCCAGCAGCCAAGGGACAGGGGGCAGCCAGCCCCAGCATTTT. This codes for CASSQGTGGSQPQHF. The chain carries TRBV4-2 and TRBJ1-5; 11 bases are shared with TRBD1. The CDR3 length is 15 residues. The junction had 3 bases not matched to a gene; V was cut back by 1 base and J by 7 bases. Per the germline V gene, CDR1 is LGHNA and CDR2 is YNFKEQ.

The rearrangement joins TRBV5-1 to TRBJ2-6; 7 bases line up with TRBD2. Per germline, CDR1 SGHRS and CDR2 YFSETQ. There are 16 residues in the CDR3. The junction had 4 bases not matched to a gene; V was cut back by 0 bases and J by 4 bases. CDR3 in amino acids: CASSLAGGTGANVLTF. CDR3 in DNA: TGCGCCAGCAGCTTGGCGGGAGGAACAGGGGCCAACGTCCTGACTTTC.

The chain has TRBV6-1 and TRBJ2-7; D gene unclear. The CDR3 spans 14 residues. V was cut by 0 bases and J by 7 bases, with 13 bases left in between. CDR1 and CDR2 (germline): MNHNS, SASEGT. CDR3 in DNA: TGTGCCAGCAGTGAAGCGCTTATTAACAGAGAGCAGTACTTC. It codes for CASSEALINREQYF.

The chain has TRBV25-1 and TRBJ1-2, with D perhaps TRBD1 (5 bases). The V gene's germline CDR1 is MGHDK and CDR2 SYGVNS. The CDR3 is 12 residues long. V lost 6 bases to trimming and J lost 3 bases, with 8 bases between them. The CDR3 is CASSPGDYGYTF. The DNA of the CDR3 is TGTGCCAGCAGCCCGGGGGACTATGGCTACACCTTC.

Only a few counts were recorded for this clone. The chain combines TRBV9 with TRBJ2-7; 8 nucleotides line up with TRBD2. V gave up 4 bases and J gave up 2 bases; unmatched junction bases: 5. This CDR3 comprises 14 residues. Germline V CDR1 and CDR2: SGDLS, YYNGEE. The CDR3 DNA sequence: TGTGCCAGCAGCCTACGAGCGGGAGCCTACGAGCAGTACTTC. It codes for CASSLRAGAYEQYF.

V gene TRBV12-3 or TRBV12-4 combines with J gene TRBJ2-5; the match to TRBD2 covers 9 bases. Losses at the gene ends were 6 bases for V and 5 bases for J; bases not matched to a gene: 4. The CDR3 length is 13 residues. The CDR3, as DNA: TGTGCCAGCAGGCGGGGGGGCCGGGAGACCCAGTACTTC. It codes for CASRRGGRETQYF.

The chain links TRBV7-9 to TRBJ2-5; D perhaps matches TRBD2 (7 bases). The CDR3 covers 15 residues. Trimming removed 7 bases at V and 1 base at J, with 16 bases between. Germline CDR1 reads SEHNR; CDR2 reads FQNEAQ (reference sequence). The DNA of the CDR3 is TGTGCCAGCACCCACCGGGGGGACACCCAAGAGACCCAGTACTTC. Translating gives CASTHRGDTQETQYF. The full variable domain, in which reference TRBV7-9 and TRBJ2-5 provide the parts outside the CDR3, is DTGVSQNPRHKITKRGQNVTFRCDPISEHNRLYWYRQTLGQGPEFLTYFQNEAQLEKSRLLSDRFSAERPKGSFSTLEIQRTEQGDSAMYLCASTHRGDTQETQYFGPGTRLLVL.

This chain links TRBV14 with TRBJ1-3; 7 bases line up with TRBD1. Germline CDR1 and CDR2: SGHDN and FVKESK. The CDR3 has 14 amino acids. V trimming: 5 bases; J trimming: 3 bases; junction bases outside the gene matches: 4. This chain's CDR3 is CASSFRDSGNTIYF. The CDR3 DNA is TGTGCCAGCAGCTTCCGGGACAGTGGAAACACCATATATTTT.